What follows are 13 T cell receptor beta chains derived from one specimen sequenced in a study of control samples from healthy donors and cancer patients. Some clones are missing from TCRdb's copy, which holds only in-frame ones; the method was immunoSEQ multiplex PCR. The sample records about 120,000 clones, about 90% being singletons. Sequences were obtained from blood. These receptors were taken from a middle-aged man in good health.

V is TRBV11-2 and J is TRBJ1-5, with 9 bases that match TRBD1. Germline V gene data show CDR1 as SGHAT and CDR2 as FQNNGV. V lost 5 bases and J lost 1; bases outside the gene matches: 3. This CDR3 contains 15 residues. The CDR3 loop reads CASSAGQGSNQPQHF. For the CDR3, the DNA is TGTGCCAGCAGCGCCGGACAGGGGAGCAATCAGCCCCAGCATTTT.

This clone came up once. The V and J genes are TRBV6-4 and TRBJ2-3, with TRBD1 identical over 12 bases. Trimming at V came to 4 bases and at J to 4 bases, leaving 15 bases not matched to a gene. Germline-derived CDR1 and CDR2 are MRHNA and SNTAGT. This CDR3 has 19 amino acids. CDR3 nucleotide sequence: TGTGCCAGCAGTGCCGGGACAGGGGGCCAGGTGGAGGGGGCAGATACGCAGTATTTT. Its translation: CASSAGTGGQVEGADTQYF.

The V and J genes are TRBV12-5 and TRBJ1-1, with 12 bases matching TRBD1. V lost 4 bases to trimming and J lost 0 bases; unmatched junction nucleotides: 9. The CDR3 sequence is 18 residues long. In germline, CDR1 is LGHNT, CDR2 FRNRAP. The CDR3 nucleotides read TGTGCTAGTGGTTCAACCCTTGGGACAGGGGGCGTGAACACTGAAGCTTTCTTT. Translating gives CASGSTLGTGGVNTEAFF.

The gene calls are TRBV2 and TRBJ2-3; D is ambiguous. This CDR3 spans 9 amino acids. V lost 11 bases and J 6 bases, leaving 6 bases between the germline ends. Germline CDR1 is SNHLY and CDR2 is FYNNEI. In DNA form, the CDR3 reads TGTGCCTCCGGGGATACGCAGTATTTT. Encoded protein: CASGDTQYF. Using reference TRBV2 and TRBJ2-3 for the parts outside the CDR3, the full variable domain is EPEVTQTPSHQVTQMGQEVILRCVPISNHLYFYWYRQILGQKVEFLVSFYNNEISEKSEIFDDQFSVERPDGSNFTLKIRSTKLEDSAMYFCASGDTQYFGPGTRLTVL.

This clone was observed a few times. The gene calls are TRBV6-2 or TRBV6-3 and TRBJ2-1; a weak D match, TRBD2 (5 bases). Germline loops: CDR1 MNHEY, CDR2 SVGEGT. This CDR3 is 17 amino acids long. Trimming left V 2 bases short and J 8 bases short, with 22 bases between. The CDR3 bases are TGTGCCAGCAGTTACCCGTATCCTGGAACAGCGAGGGATGAGCAGTTCTTC. Encoded protein: CASSYPYPGTARDEQFF.

The V call is TRBV18, the J call TRBJ1-3, with D maybe TRBD1 (5 bases). V was pared by 3 bases and J by 0 bases, with 9 bases between. CDR1 is KGHSH, CDR2 LQKENI, per germline. This CDR3 has 15 amino acids. The chain's CDR3 is CASSPLGTSGNTIYF. CDR3 nucleotide sequence: TGTGCCAGCTCACCCCTCGGGACCTCTGGAAACACCATATATTTT. Supplemented by reference TRBV18 and TRBJ1-3, the full variable domain reads NAGVMQNPRHLVRRRGQEARLRCSPMKGHSHVYWYRQLPEEGLKFMVYLQKENIIDESGMPKERFSAEFPKEGPSILRIQQVVRGDSAAYFCASSPLGTSGNTIYFGEGSWLTVV.

This rearrangement joins TRBV24-1 to TRBJ2-2; D is ambiguous. The V end lost 4 bases, the J end lost 5 bases, and 7 bases lay between the germline ends. The CDR3 loop spans 13 amino acids. The germline V gene encodes CDR1 KGHDR and CDR2 SFDVKD. The CDR3 nucleotides read TGTGCCACCAGTGAATGGTCGACCGGGGAGCTGTTTTTT. Its translation is CATSEWSTGELFF.

The gene calls are TRBV30 and TRBJ1-3; TRBD1 might be the D (5 bases). The CDR3 sequence is 14 residues long. V dropped 2 bases and J dropped 5 bases, with 13 bases sitting between them. Per germline, CDR1 GTSNPN and CDR2 SVGIG (reference sequence). The CDR3 loop is CAWSFPDMRNTIYF. CDR3 bases: TGTGCCTGGAGTTTCCCGGACATGCGAAACACCATATATTTT.

The chain links TRBV29-1 to TRBJ2-4; the D gene is possibly TRBD2 (5 bases). V was shortened by 2 bases and J by 8 bases, with 10 bases between the two germline ends. Germline lookup yields CDR1 SQVTM and CDR2 ANQGSEA. This CDR3 spans 12 amino acids. CDR3 protein: CSVEPGSDIQYF. CDR3 in DNA: TGCAGCGTTGAACCGGGATCGGACATTCAGTACTTC.

This chain's CDR3 is CAISESGLAGGLAKNIQYF. In nucleotides, the CDR3 is TGTGCCATCAGTGAGTCCGGGCTAGCGGGGGGATTAGCCAAAAACATTCAGTACTTC. This sequence joins TRBV10-3 and TRBJ2-4; 11 bases match TRBD2. Per the germline V gene, CDR1 is ENHRY and CDR2 is SYGVKD. J was trimmed by 0 bases and V by 0 bases; bases with no gene match: 7. The CDR3 contains 19 residues.

The chain has TRBV19 and TRBJ2-3; 10 nucleotides align to TRBD2. The CDR3 spans 17 residues. The junction had 6 bases not matched to a gene; V was cut back by 3 bases and J by 0 bases. The germline CDR1 and CDR2 sequences are LNHDA and SQIVND (reference sequence). The CDR3 bases are TGTGCCAGTAGTATTTGGCTAGCGGGGGAGAGCACAGATACGCAGTATTTT. Its protein product is CASSIWLAGESTDTQYF.

The chain is built from TRBV3-1 (or the pseudogene TRBV3-2) and TRBJ2-7; D is perhaps TRBD1 (5 bases). The CDR3 totals 14 residues. Germline V gene sequence: CDR1 LGHDT, CDR2 YNNKEL (reference sequence). Between the trimmed V and J ends, which lost 0 bases and 4 bases, there was a span of 10 bases. The CDR3 nucleotides read TGTGCCAGCAGCCAAGATTTTAGGGGATACGAGCAGTACTTC. This encodes CASSQDFRGYEQYF.

This chain connects TRBV6-5 to TRBJ2-3, with a weak D call TRBD1 (6 bases). This CDR3 comprises 16 residues. V lost 0 bases and J lost 2, with 12 bases in between. CDR1 is MNHEY, CDR2 SVGAGI, per germline. The CDR3 sequence: CASSYSKRGSTDTQYF. Here the CDR3 DNA reads TGTGCCAGCAGTTACTCGAAAAGGGGGTCCACAGATACGCAGTATTTT.